The 28 T cell receptor beta chains below come from one sample, sequenced in a study of PD-1 blockade in classical Hodgkin lymphoma. Data came from immunoSEQ multiplex PCR; TCRdb stores just in-frame clones and leaves some out. The sample includes around 1,600 clones, 84% seen only once; the top ten take roughly 24%. After autologous stem cell transplantation all patients relapsed, and prior brentuximab vedotin exposure differed between cohorts. The CD8+ T cells came from thawed PBMCs through magnetic negative selection. The input for sequencing was CD8+ T cells from blood, taken at baseline. The source is a human donor with classical Hodgkin lymphoma.

The chain uses TRBV5-1 and TRBJ2-1; 7 bases are shared with TRBD2. Germline assignment: CDR1 SGHRS and CDR2 YFSETQ. The CDR3 sequence is 16 residues long. J was trimmed by 5 bases and V by 2 bases; bases with no gene match: 10. DNA for the CDR3: TGCGCCAGCAGCTTTAGGCTGGACGGGGGGAACAATGAGCAGTTCTTC. Protein product: CASSFRLDGGNNEQFF.

The chain is built from TRBV7-9 and TRBJ2-3; D may correspond to TRBD1 or TRBD2 (5 bases each). Per germline, CDR1 SEHNR and CDR2 FQNEAQ (reference sequence). This CDR3 is 12 amino acids long. Trimming pared 5 bases from V and 4 bases from J, leaving 7 bases between. Here the CDR3 DNA reads TGTGCCAGCAGCCTGGGGGCAGATACGCAGTATTTT. Encoded protein: CASSLGADTQYF.

The chain is built from TRBV19 and TRBJ2-1; TRBD1 is a possible D gene (5 bases). The CDR3 sequence is 15 residues long. V dropped 5 bases and J dropped 1 base, with 12 bases sitting between them. CDR1 is LNHDA and CDR2 is SQIVND in the germline V gene (reference sequence). Here the CDR3 DNA reads TGTGCCAGTAGTGGGGCGATTTGGTCCTACAATGAGCAGTTCTTC. This gives the protein CASSGAIWSYNEQFF.

DNA of the CDR3: TGTGCCAGCAGTTACAAGTCATATAATTCACCCCTCCACTTT. This encodes CASSYKSYNSPLHF. The chain has TRBV6-9 and TRBJ1-6; D is undetermined. The CDR3 extends over 14 amino acids. V lost 3 bases to trimming and J lost 4 bases, with 7 bases between them. Germline CDR1 reads MNHGY; CDR2 reads SVAAGI.

The chain is built from TRBV2 and TRBJ2-2; 7 bases fit TRBD1. The CDR3 extends over 14 amino acids. The ends lost 7 bases at V and 1 base at J; junction bases unmatched: 3. The V gene's germline CDR1 is SNHLY and CDR2 FYNNEI. CDR3 sequence (DNA): TGTGCCAGCACCGGGACAGAGAACACCGGGGAGCTGTTTTTT. Amino acid sequence: CASTGTENTGELFF.

The rearrangement links TRBV2 to TRBJ2-1; D might be TRBD2 (7 bases). Trimming shortened V by 1 base and J by 8 bases, and 12 bases separated the two germline ends. CDR3 length: 14 amino acids. Germline V gene data show CDR1 as SNHLY and CDR2 as FYNNEI. CDR3 loop: CASSEDGGADEQFF. The CDR3 coding sequence is TGTGCCAGCAGTGAAGATGGGGGGGCGGATGAGCAGTTCTTC.

The rearrangement uses TRBV19 and TRBJ2-1, with 11 bases that match TRBD2. The CDR3 is made up of 15 amino acids. V lost 5 bases to trimming and J lost 6 bases; unmatched junction nucleotides: 6. Germline V gene sequence: CDR1 LNHDA, CDR2 SQIVND (reference sequence). As DNA, the CDR3 is TGTGCCAGTAGTTTGACTAGCGGGGCCTTCAATGAGCAGTTCTTC. This translates into CASSLTSGAFNEQFF.

This clone was picked up a small number of times. The gene calls are TRBV6-5 and TRBJ1-3; D unclear. Germline loops: CDR1 MNHEY, CDR2 SVGAGI. The CDR3 consists of 13 residues. Trimming removed 10 bases from V and 4 bases from J, with 14 bases in between. Here the CDR3 DNA reads TGTGCCACTTTTGCGGGGTTAGGAAACACCATATATTTT. Translation gives CATFAGLGNTIYF.

The CDR3 region has the DNA TGTGCCAGCAGCCAAGATGCGGGAATGAGCCATGGCTACACCTTC. This sequence encodes CASSQDAGMSHGYTF. This rearrangement joins TRBV14 to TRBJ1-2, with D hard to call. The ends were cut back, 0 bases at V and 6 bases at J, with 14 bases in the middle. CDR3 length: 15 amino acids. The germline gives CDR1 SGHDN, CDR2 FVKESK.

The V gene is TRBV6-5, the J gene TRBJ1-1; tentatively, D is TRBD1 (5 bases). The germline V and J ends were trimmed by 6 bases and 3 bases, with 11 bases remaining between them. This CDR3 spans 13 amino acids. Germline CDR1 is MNHEY and CDR2 is SVGAGI. CDR3 sequence (DNA): TGTGCCAGCAGCCGAAGACAGCACACTGAAGCTTTCTTT. As protein: CASSRRQHTEAFF.

In this sample, this clone turned up a few times. The chain recombines TRBV11-2 with TRBJ1-2; possible D gene TRBD1, 5 bases. Germline CDR1 SGHAT, CDR2 FQNNGV. The CDR3 totals 15 residues. V gave up 7 bases and J gave up 4 bases, with 19 bases separating them. CDR3 in amino acids: CASTPEVGVSYGYTF. DNA for the CDR3: TGTGCCAGCACCCCGGAGGTAGGGGTGAGCTATGGCTACACCTTC.

The chain links TRBV6-6 to TRBJ1-5, with D hard to call. Germline V gene sequence: CDR1 MNHNY, CDR2 SVGAGI (reference sequence). V was pared by 7 bases and J by 0 bases, with 16 bases between. CDR3 length: 16 residues. The CDR3 loop reads CASTRGDTPSNQPQHF. CDR3 bases: TGTGCCAGCACCCGGGGAGATACCCCTAGCAATCAGCCCCAGCATTTT.

The V gene is TRBV4-1, the J gene TRBJ2-5, with 7 bases lining up with TRBD1. Germline values: CDR1 MGHRA, CDR2 YSYEKL. The V segment lost 3 bases and the J segment 3 bases; nucleotides outside the gene matches: 4. The CDR3 is made up of 14 amino acids. The CDR3 DNA is TGCGCCAGCAGCCATACCGGGACAGAAGAGACCCAGTACTTC. Its protein is CASSHTGTEETQYF.

V is TRBV19 and J is TRBJ2-7; D remains ambiguous. CDR3 size: 14 residues. The V end was cut by 5 bases, the J end by 2 bases, with 13 bases between. The germline V gene has CDR1 LNHDA and CDR2 SQIVND (reference sequence). DNA for the CDR3: TGTGCCAGTAGTTCCTGGGATGAAGCCTACGAGCAGTACTTC. Its translation is CASSSWDEAYEQYF.

The V call is TRBV7-6, the J call TRBJ2-5, with D uncertain. Germline V gene sequence: CDR1 SGHVS, CDR2 FNYEAQ. This CDR3 comprises 14 residues. V lost 4 bases, J lost 10 bases, and 19 bases lay in between. This CDR3 is CASSSDPDWYNQYF. The CDR3 coding sequence is TGTGCCAGCAGCTCCGATCCCGACTGGTACAACCAGTACTTC.

This clone was detected once. The chain has TRBV7-6 and TRBJ1-2; TRBD1 matches 11 bases. V lost 5 bases, J lost 4 bases, and 6 bases stayed unmatched. Per the germline V gene, CDR1 is SGHVS and CDR2 is FNYEAQ. The CDR3 length is 15 residues. The CDR3 nucleotides read TGTGCCAGCAGCCCCGGGACAGGGGGTGTCTATGGCTACACCTTC. It specifies CASSPGTGGVYGYTF.

This chain uses TRBV30 with TRBJ2-3; D is undetermined. Between the trimmed V and J ends, which lost 5 bases and 4 bases, there was a span of 16 bases. This CDR3 contains 14 residues. Germline V gene data show CDR1 as GTSNPN and CDR2 as SVGIG (reference sequence). For the CDR3, the DNA is TGTGCCTGGGTACCGGGTGGTGTTGCAGATACGCAGTATTTT. As protein: CAWVPGGVADTQYF.

This clone is a singleton in its sample. The rearrangement links TRBV19 to TRBJ1-1, with a weak D call TRBD1 (5 bases). CDR3 length equals 13 residues. CDR1 is LNHDA and CDR2 is SQIVND in the germline V gene (reference sequence). The ends were cut back, 6 bases at V and 4 bases at J, with 12 bases in the middle. The CDR3 is CASSPGRGTEAFF. The DNA of the CDR3 is TGTGCCAGTAGCCCCGGGAGGGGCACTGAAGCTTTCTTT.

This chain connects TRBV29-1 to TRBJ1-5, with 8 positions matching TRBD1. V trimming: 6 bases; J trimming: 0 bases; junction bases outside the gene matches: 4. Germline lookup yields CDR1 SQVTM and CDR2 ANQGSEA. This CDR3 region has 14 residues. CDR3 bases: TGCAGCGTCAGGACAGGGTATAGCAATCAGCCCCAGCATTTT. Protein product: CSVRTGYSNQPQHF.

This clone was detected once. The conserved phenylalanine or tryptophan is not found at the CDR3 terminus, so this likely reflects a read error. This sequence joins TRBV30 and TRBJ1-1, with a possible D match to TRBD1 (5 bases). CDR3 length equals 12 residues. Germline V gene data show CDR1 as GTSNPN and CDR2 as SVGIG (reference sequence). V lost 5 bases, J lost 3 bases, and 10 bases lay in between. This CDR3 reads CAWGASDTEAFL. The DNA for the CDR3 is TGTGCCTGGGGGGCGTCGGACACTGAAGCTTTCCTT.

The chain links TRBV13 to TRBJ2-5; D is possibly TRBD1 or TRBD2 (5 bases each). V was clipped by 1 base and J by 6 bases, with 12 bases between them. Germline CDR1 and CDR2: PRHDT and FYEKMQ (reference sequence). The CDR3 runs to 14 residues. The CDR3 bases are TGTGCCAGCAGCTTAGCCCCCGGGGACCAGACCCAGTACTTC. This sequence encodes CASSLAPGDQTQYF.

Notes on this clone: Compared with germline, one end of the junction differs, possibly owing to a read error. The CDR3 here is CASRTRLNLPQHF. CDR3 DNA: TGTGCCAGCAGGACCAGACTCAATCTGCCCCAGCATTTT. The chain has TRBV28 and TRBJ1-5; D gene uncertain. CDR1 is MDHEN and CDR2 is SYDVKM in the germline V gene. This CDR3 contains 13 residues.

In its sample, this clone ranks as large (0.1 to 1%). The V and J genes are TRBV19 and TRBJ1-1; maybe TRBD1 (5 bases). Germline V gene sequence: CDR1 LNHDA, CDR2 SQIVND (reference sequence). Trimming took off 3 bases at V and 4 bases at J, with 12 bases between the two ends. The CDR3 runs 14 residues. The CDR3 protein is CASSISFGGTEAFF. The CDR3, as DNA: TGTGCCAGTAGTATTAGTTTTGGGGGCACTGAAGCTTTCTTT.

This clone was picked up a small number of times. The chain carries TRBV6-5 and TRBJ2-7; D unresolved. The germline CDR1 and CDR2 sequences are MNHEY and SVGAGI. V was trimmed by 4 bases and J by 2 bases, leaving 6 bases between them. The CDR3 is 12 amino acids. The CDR3 nucleotides are TGTGCCAGCAGTTCTGGTACCTACGAGCAGTACTTC. Protein sequence: CASSSGTYEQYF.

The chain couples TRBV9 to TRBJ1-3; D call uncertain. CDR3 length: 14 amino acids. Germline V gives CDR1 SGDLS, CDR2 YYNGEE. V dropped 5 bases and J dropped 0 bases, with 9 bases sitting between them. The CDR3 reads CASSDGDSGNTIYF. CDR3 DNA: TGTGCCAGCAGTGACGGTGACTCTGGAAACACCATATATTTT.

This clone was counted a few times. This chain connects TRBV19 to TRBJ1-5; possibly TRBD1 for D (5 bases). Trimming removed 5 bases at V and 6 bases at J, with 11 bases between. CDR3 size: 13 residues. Germline V CDR1 and CDR2: LNHDA, SQIVND (reference sequence). CDR3 coding DNA: TGTGCCAGTAGTTTCCAGGGAGCTCAGCCCCAGCATTTT. It yields the protein CASSFQGAQPQHF.

This chain uses TRBV19 with TRBJ1-1; D possibly corresponds to TRBD1 (5 bases). The CDR3 totals 13 residues. Germline V lookup: CDR1 LNHDA, CDR2 SQIVND (reference sequence). With 4 bases removed from V and 11 bases from J, the gap between germline ends came to 17 bases. The chain's CDR3 is CASSTAGLSDAFF. The CDR3 DNA reads TGTGCCAGTAGTACTGCAGGGCTTTCGGACGCTTTCTTT.

The CDR3: CASSLDTSGSSYEQYF. The CDR3 DNA sequence: TGTGCCAGCAGCTTAGATACTAGCGGTAGCTCCTACGAGCAGTACTTC. The chain is built from TRBV11-2 and TRBJ2-7; 8 nucleotides line up with TRBD2. CDR3 size: 16 residues. Germline CDR1 SGHAT, CDR2 FQNNGV. V lost 0 bases and J lost 0; bases outside the gene matches: 4. The entire variable domain, with the rest obtained from reference TRBV11-2 and TRBJ2-7, is as follows: EAGVAQSPRYKIIEKRQSVAFWCNPISGHATLYWYQQILGQGPKLLIQFQNNGVVDDSQLPKDRFSAERLKGVDSTLKIQPAKLEDSAVYLCASSLDTSGSSYEQYFGPGTRLTVT.